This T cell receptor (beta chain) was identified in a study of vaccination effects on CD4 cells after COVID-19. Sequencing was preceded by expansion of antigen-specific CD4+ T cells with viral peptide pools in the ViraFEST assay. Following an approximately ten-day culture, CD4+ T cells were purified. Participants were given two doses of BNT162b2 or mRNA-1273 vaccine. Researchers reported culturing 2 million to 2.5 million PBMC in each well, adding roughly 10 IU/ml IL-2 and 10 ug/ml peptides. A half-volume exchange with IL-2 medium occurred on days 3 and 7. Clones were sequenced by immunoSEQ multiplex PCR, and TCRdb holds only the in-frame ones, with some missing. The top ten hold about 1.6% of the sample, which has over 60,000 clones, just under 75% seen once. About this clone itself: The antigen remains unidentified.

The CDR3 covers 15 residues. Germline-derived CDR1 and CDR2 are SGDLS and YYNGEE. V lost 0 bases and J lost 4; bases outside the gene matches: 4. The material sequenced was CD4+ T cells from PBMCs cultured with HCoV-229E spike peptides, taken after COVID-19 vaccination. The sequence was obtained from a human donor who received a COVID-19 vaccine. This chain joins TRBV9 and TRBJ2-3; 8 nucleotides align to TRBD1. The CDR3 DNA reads TGTGCCAGCAGCGTAGCGAAGACAGGGGCAGATACGCAGTATTTT. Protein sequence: CASSVAKTGADTQYF.